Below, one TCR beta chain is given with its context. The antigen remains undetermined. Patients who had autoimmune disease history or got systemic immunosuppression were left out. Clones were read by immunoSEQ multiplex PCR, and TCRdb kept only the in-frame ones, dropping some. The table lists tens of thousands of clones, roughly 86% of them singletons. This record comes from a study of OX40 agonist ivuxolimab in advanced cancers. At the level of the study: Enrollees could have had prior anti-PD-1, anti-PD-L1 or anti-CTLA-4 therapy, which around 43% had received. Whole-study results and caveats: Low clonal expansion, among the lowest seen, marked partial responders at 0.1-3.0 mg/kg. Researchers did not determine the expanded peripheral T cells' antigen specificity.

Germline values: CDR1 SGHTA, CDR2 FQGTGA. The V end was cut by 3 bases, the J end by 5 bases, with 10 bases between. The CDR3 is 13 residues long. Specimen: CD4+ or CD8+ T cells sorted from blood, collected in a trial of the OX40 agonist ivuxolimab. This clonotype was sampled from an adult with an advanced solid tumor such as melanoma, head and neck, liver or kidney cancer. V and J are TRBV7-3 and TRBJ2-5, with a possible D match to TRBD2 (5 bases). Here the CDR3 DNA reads TGTGCCAGCAGCTTCGAGGGCCGGGAGACCCAGTACTTC. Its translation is CASSFEGRETQYF.